This record covers a single T cell receptor beta chain. The length of the CDR3 is 16 residues. Between the trimmed V and J ends, which lost 0 bases and 8 bases, there was a span of 15 bases. The V gene's germline CDR1 is SGDLS and CDR2 YYNGEE. The data are from a study of blood T cell repertoires in COVID-19. Study-wide context: Samples taken during acute and convalescent COVID-19 were collected in the United States, Italy and Spain. Sources were T cells, B-cell-depleted T cells, or PBMCs; the material itself was cDNA or gDNA.

In the original processing: Scientists estimated how many nucleated cells there were by amplifying reference gene primers. Sequencing used immunoSEQ multiplex PCR; TCRdb keeps in-frame clones, though not all of them. D and trimming come from the DNA, and the V and J calls and clone size come from that table. The table includes around 130,000 clones, over 80% detected once. Material for sequencing was peripheral blood. The chain links TRBV9 to TRBJ1-6; no firm D call. This TCR came from a middle-aged man with active or convalescent COVID-19. The CDR3 region is CASSVGLLSLDSPLHF. CDR3 DNA sequence: TGTGCCAGCAGCGTAGGACTCCTTTCCCTCGATTCACCCCTCCACTTT. Together with reference TRBV9 and TRBJ1-6, the CDR3 gives the full variable domain: DSGVTQTPKHLITATGQRVTLRCSPRSGDLSVYWYQQSLDQGLQFLIQYYNGEERAKGNILERFSAQQFPDLHSELNLSSLELGDSALYFCASSVGLLSLDSPLHFGNGTRLTVT.